The T cell receptor (beta chain) described here comes from a study of T cell changes during pregnancy in multiple sclerosis. Assay: immunoSEQ multiplex PCR; the TCRdb copy retains only in-frame clones and omits some. The table has some 110,000 clones, roughly 92% seen once; the top ten hold 1.5% to 2%. The V gene's germline CDR1 is GTSNPN and CDR2 SVGIG (reference sequence). V lost 0 bases to trimming and J lost 4 bases, with 15 bases between them. This CDR3 has 15 residues. The TCR originated in a female donor with multiple sclerosis, enrolled in a pregnancy study. This chain links TRBV30 with TRBJ2-5; D is possibly TRBD2 (5 bases). This specimen consisted of peripheral blood, obtained after pregnancy. The CDR3 sequence is CAWSVIRGPGETQYF. CDR3 in DNA: TGTGCCTGGAGTGTGATTCGGGGTCCGGGAGAGACCCAGTACTTC.